Below are 3 T cell receptor beta chains sequenced from a single sample in a study of shared clonotypes between healthy human individuals. Profiling relied on immunoSEQ multiplex PCR, and the TCRdb table lists in-frame clones only, not all of them. Among over a million clones listed, 95% to 97% were seen once. Sample: naive CD4+ T cells sorted from blood. The subset denotes: CD45RA+ positively selected. The source is a man aged 25 to 45 in good health.

V gene TRBV28 combines with J gene TRBJ2-5; D not certain. The CDR3 sequence is 13 residues long. V lost 6 bases and J 0 bases, leaving 8 bases between the germline ends. The germline CDR1 and CDR2 sequences are MDHEN and SYDVKM. The CDR3 DNA reads as TGTGCCAGCAGGACCGAGTACCAAGAGACCCAGTACTTC. It specifies CASRTEYQETQYF.

With regard to this clone: The same CDR3 also results from other DNA sequences found in this sample. The chain couples TRBV18 to TRBJ2-7; 9 nucleotides agree with TRBD2. The CDR3 consists of 15 residues. Germline V gene lookup returns CDR1 KGHSH and CDR2 LQKENI. V shed 3 bases, J shed 2 bases, and the junction held 5 bases outside the gene matches. The CDR3, as DNA: TGTGCCAGCTCACCGCGGCTAGCGGGAACCTACGAGCAGTACTTC. This gives the protein CASSPRLAGTYEQYF.

The chain has TRBV7-6 and TRBJ2-2; 8 bases align to TRBD2. The CDR3 is 15 residues long. With 1 base clipped from V and 3 bases from J, the junction kept 1 base outside the gene matches. Per germline, CDR1 SGHVS and CDR2 FNYEAQ. The CDR3 bases are TGTGCCAGCAGCTTAGTGGGACTAGACACCGGGGAGCTGTTTTTT. As protein: CASSLVGLDTGELFF.